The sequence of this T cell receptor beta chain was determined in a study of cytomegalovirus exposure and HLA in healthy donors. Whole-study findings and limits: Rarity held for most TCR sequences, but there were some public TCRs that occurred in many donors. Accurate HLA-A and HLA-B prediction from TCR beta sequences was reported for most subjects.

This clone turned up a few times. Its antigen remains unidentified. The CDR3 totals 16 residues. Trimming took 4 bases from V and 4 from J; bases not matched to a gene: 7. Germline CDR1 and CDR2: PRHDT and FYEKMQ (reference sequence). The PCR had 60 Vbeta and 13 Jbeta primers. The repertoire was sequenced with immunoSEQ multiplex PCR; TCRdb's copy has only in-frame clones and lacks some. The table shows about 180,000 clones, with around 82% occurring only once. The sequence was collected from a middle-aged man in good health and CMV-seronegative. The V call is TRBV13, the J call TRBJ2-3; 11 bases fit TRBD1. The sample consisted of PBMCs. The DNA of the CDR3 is TGTGCCAGCAGCTCTCGGACAGGGGGCTTTTCAGATACGCAGTATTTT. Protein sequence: CASSSRTGGFSDTQYF.